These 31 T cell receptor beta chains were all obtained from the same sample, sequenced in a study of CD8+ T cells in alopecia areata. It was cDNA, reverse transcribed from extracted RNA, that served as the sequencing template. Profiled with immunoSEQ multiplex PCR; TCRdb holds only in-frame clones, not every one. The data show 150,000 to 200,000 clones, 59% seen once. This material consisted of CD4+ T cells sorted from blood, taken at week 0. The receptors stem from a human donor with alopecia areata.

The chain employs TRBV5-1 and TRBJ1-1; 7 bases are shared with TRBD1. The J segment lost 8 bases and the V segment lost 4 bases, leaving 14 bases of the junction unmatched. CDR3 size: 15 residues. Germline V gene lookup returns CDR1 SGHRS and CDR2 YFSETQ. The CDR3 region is CASSKSTGTGIEAFF. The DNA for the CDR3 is TGCGCCAGCAGCAAATCGACAGGGACTGGTATCGAAGCTTTCTTT.

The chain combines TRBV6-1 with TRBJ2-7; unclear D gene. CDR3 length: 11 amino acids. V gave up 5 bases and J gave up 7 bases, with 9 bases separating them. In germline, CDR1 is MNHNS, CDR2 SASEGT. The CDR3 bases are TGTGCCAGCAGTTACATGAGGGAGCAGTACTTC. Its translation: CASSYMREQYF.

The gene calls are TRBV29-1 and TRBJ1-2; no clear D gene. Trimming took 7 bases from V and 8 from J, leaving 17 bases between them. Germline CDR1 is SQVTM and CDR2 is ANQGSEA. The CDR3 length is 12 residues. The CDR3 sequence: CSAGRSWEGYTF. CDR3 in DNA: TGCAGCGCTGGCAGGTCGTGGGAAGGCTACACCTTC. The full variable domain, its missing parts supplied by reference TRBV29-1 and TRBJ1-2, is SAVISQKPSRDICQRGTSLTIQCQVDSQVTMMFWYRQQPGQSLTLIATANQGSEATYESGFVIDKFPISRPNLTFSTLTVSNMSPEDSSIYLCSAGRSWEGYTFGSGTRLTVV.

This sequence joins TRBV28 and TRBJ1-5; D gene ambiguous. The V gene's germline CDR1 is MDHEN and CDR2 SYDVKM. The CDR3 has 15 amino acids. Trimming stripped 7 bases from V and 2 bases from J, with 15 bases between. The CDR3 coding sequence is TGTGCCAGCACCCCATCCTTGGGAGGCAATCAGCCCCAGCATTTT. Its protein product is CASTPSLGGNQPQHF.

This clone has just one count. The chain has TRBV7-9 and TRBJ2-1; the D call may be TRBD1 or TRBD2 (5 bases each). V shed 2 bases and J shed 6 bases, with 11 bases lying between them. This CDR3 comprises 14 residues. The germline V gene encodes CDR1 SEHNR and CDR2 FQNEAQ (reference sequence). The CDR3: CASSLTRTGNEQFF. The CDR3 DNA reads TGTGCCAGCAGCTTAACTAGAACAGGCAATGAGCAGTTCTTC. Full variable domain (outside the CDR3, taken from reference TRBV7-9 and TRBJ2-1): DTGVSQNPRHKITKRGQNVTFRCDPISEHNRLYWYRQTLGQGPEFLTYFQNEAQLEKSRLLSDRFSAERPKGSFSTLEIQRTEQGDSAMYLCASSLTRTGNEQFFGPGTRLTVL.

In DNA form, the CDR3 reads TGCAGCGTTGGAGTGGATAATCAGCCCCAGCATTTT. Residues: CSVGVDNQPQHF. V usage is TRBV29-1 and J usage is TRBJ1-5; unclear D gene. The V gene lost 4 bases and the J gene lost 4 bases, with 8 bases spanning the gap. This CDR3 has 12 amino acids. Germline V gene sequence: CDR1 SQVTM, CDR2 ANQGSEA.

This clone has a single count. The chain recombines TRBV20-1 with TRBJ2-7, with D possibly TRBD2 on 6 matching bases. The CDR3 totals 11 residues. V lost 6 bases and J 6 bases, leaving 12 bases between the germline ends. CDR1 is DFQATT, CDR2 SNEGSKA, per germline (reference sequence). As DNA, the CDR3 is TGCAGTGCCCGGAGGGCTGGCGAGCAGTACTTC. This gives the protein CSARRAGEQYF.

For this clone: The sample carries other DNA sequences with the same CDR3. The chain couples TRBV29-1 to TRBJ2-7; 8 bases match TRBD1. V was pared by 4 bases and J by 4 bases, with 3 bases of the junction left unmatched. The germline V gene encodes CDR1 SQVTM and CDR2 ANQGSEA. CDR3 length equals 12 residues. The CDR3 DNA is TGCAGCGTTGGACAGGGGAGATACGAGCAGTACTTC. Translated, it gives CSVGQGRYEQYF.

CDR3 loop: CASSLTQDNQPQHF. As DNA, the CDR3 is TGTGCCAGCAGTTTAACACAGGACAATCAGCCCCAGCATTTT. This chain joins TRBV28 and TRBJ1-5; D possibly corresponds to TRBD1 (5 bases). Germline CDR1 MDHEN, CDR2 SYDVKM. The CDR3 runs 14 residues. V lost 2 bases and J lost 3, with 8 bases in between.

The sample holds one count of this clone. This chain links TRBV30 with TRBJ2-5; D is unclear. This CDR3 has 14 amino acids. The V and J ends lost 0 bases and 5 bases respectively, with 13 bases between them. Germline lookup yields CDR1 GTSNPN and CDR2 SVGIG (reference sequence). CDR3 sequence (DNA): TGTGCCTGGAGTGTATACCGGGTGGGGGAGACCCAGTACTTC. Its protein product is CAWSVYRVGETQYF.

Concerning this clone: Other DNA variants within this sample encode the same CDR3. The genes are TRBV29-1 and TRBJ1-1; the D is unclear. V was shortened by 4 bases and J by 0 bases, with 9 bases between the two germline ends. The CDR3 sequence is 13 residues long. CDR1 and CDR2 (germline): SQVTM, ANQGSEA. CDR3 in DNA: TGCAGCGTTGCGGGAGTTATGAACACTGAAGCTTTCTTT. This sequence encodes CSVAGVMNTEAFF.

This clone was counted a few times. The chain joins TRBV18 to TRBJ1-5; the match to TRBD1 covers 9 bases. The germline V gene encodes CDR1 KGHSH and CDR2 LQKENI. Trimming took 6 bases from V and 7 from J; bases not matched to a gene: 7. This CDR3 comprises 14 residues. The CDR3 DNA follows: TGTGCCAGCTCGGCGGACAGGGGTGAACAGCCCCAGCATTTT. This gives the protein CASSADRGEQPQHF.

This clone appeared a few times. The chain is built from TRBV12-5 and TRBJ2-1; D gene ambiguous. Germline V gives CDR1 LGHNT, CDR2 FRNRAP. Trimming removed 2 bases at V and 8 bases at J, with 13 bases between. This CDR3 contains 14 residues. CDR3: CASGLPQVVDEQFF. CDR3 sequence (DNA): TGTGCTAGTGGTTTGCCCCAAGTTGTCGATGAGCAGTTCTTC. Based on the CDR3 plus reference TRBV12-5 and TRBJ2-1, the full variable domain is DARVTQTPRHKVTEMGQEVTMRCQPILGHNTVFWYRQTMMQGLELLAYFRNRAPLDDSGMPKDRFSAEMPDATLATLKIQPSEPRDSAVYFCASGLPQVVDEQFFGPGTRLTVL.

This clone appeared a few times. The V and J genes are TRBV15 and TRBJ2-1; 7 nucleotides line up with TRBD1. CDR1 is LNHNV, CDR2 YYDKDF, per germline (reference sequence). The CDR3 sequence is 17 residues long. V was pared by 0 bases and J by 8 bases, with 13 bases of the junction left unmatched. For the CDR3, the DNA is TGTGCCACCAGCAGAGATAGGAGTCGTGACAGGGTAGATGAGCAGTTCTTC. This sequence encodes CATSRDRSRDRVDEQFF.

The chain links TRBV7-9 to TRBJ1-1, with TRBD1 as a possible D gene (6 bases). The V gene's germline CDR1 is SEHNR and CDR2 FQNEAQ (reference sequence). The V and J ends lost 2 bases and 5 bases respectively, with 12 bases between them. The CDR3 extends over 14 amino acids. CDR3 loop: CASSLRGANTEAFF. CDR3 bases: TGTGCCAGCAGCTTAAGGGGGGCGAATACTGAAGCTTTCTTT.

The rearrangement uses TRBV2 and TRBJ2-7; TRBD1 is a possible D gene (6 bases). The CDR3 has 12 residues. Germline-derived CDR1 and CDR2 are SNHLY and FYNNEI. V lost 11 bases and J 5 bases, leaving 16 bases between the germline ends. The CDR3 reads CAGLLQGHEQYF. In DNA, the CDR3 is TGTGCCGGCCTGTTACAGGGACACGAGCAGTACTTC.

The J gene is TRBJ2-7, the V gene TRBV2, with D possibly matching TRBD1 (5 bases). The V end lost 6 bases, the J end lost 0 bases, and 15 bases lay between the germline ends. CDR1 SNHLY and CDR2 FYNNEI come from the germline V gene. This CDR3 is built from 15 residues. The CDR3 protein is CASRPYRPSSYEQYF. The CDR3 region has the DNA TGTGCCAGCAGACCCTACAGGCCTTCCTCCTACGAGCAGTACTTC.

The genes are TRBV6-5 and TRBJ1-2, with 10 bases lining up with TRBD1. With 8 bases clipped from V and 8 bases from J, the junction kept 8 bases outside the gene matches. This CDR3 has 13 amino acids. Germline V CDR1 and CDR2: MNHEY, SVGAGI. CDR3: CASEGQGYPGYTF. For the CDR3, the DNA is TGTGCCAGCGAGGGACAGGGGTACCCAGGCTACACCTTC.

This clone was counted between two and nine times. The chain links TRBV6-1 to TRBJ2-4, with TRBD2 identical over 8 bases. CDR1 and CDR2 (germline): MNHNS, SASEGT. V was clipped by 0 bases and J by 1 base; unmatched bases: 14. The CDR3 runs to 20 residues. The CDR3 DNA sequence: TGTGCCAGCAGTGAAGCGCCTCGCTCAAATAGCGGGGCTGCCAAAAACATTCAGTACTTC. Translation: CASSEAPRSNSGAAKNIQYF.

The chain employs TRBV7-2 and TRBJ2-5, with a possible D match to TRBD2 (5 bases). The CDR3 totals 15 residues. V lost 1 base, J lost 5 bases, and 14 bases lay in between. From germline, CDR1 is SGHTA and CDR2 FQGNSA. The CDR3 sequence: CASSLDPGRVETQYF. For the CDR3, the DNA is TGTGCCAGCAGCTTAGACCCGGGGAGAGTGGAGACCCAGTACTTC.

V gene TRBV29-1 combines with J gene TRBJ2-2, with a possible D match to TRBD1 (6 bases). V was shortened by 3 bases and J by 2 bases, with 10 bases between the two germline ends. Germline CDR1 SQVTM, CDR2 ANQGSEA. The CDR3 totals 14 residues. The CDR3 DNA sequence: TGCAGCGTTGACCCCAGGGGTAACACCGGGGAGCTGTTTTTT. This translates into CSVDPRGNTGELFF.

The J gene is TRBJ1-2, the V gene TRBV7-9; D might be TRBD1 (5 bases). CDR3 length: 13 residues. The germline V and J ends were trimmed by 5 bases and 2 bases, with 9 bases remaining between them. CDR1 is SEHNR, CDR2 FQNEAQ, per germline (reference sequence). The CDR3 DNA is TGTGCCAGCAGCCTGACAGCCAACTATGGCTACACCTTC. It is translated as CASSLTANYGYTF.

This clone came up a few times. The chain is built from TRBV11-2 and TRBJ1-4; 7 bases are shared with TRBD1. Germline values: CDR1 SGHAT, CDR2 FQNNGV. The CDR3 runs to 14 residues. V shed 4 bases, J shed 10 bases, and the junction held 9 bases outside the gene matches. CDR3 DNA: TGTGCCAGCAGCTCCGCAGGGGGAGTCGTAAAACTGTTTTTT. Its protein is CASSSAGGVVKLFF.

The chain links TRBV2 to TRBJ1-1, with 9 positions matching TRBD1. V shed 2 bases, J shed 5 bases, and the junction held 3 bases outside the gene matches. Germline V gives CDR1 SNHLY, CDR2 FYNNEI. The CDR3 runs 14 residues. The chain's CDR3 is CASSESGTGTEAFF. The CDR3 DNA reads TGTGCCAGCAGTGAATCGGGGACAGGGACTGAAGCTTTCTTT.

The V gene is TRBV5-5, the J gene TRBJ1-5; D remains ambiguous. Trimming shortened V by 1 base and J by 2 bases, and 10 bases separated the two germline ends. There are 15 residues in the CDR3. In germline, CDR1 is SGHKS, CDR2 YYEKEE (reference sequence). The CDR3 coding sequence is TGTGCCAGCAGCTTGCGGTGGGAGCGCAATCAGCCCCAGCATTTT. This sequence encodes CASSLRWERNQPQHF. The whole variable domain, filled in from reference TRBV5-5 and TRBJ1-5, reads DAGVTQSPTHLIKTRGQQVTLRCSPISGHKSVSWYQQVLGQGPQFIFQYYEKEERGRGNFPDRFSARQFPNYSSELNVNALLLGDSALYLCASSLRWERNQPQHFGDGTRLSIL.

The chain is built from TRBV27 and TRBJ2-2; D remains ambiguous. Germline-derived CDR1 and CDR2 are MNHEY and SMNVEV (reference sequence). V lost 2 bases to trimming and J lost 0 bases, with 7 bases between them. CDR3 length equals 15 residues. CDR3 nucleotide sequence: TGTGCCAGCAGTTTAGATTGGACGAACACCGGGGAGCTGTTTTTT. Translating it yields CASSLDWTNTGELFF.

The CDR3 loop is CASSMGRSVNQPQHF. CDR3 nucleotides: TGTGCCAGTAGTATGGGGCGATCGGTCAATCAGCCCCAGCATTTT. The V call is TRBV19, the J call TRBJ1-5; D possibly corresponds to TRBD1 (5 bases). Trimming cost V 3 bases and J 3 bases, with 12 bases left between them. CDR3 size: 15 residues. The germline V gene encodes CDR1 LNHDA and CDR2 SQIVND (reference sequence).

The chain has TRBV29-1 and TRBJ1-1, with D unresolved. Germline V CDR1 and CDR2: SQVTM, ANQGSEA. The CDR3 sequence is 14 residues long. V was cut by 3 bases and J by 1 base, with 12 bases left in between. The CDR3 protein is CSVDFWGSNTEAFF. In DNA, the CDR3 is TGCAGCGTTGATTTCTGGGGATCGAACACTGAAGCTTTCTTT.

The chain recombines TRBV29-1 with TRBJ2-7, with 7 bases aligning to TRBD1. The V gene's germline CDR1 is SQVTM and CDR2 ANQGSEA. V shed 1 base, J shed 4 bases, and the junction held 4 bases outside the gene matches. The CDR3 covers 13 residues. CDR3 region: CSVEGRGKYEQYF. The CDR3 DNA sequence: TGCAGCGTTGAAGGCAGGGGGAAGTACGAGCAGTACTTC.

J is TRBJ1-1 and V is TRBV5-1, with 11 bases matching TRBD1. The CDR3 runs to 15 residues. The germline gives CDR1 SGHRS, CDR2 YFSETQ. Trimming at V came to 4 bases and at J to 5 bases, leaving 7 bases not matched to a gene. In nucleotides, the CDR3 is TGCGCCAGCAGCAGCGGACAGGGGGCTAAGACTGAAGCTTTCTTT. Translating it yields CASSSGQGAKTEAFF.

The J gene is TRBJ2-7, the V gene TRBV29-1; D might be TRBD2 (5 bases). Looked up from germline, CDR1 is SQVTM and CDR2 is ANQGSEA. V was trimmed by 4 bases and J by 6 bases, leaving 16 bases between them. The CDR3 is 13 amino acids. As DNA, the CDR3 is TGCAGCGTTGGAACGAGGGCTGATACCGAGCAGTACTTC. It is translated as CSVGTRADTEQYF.